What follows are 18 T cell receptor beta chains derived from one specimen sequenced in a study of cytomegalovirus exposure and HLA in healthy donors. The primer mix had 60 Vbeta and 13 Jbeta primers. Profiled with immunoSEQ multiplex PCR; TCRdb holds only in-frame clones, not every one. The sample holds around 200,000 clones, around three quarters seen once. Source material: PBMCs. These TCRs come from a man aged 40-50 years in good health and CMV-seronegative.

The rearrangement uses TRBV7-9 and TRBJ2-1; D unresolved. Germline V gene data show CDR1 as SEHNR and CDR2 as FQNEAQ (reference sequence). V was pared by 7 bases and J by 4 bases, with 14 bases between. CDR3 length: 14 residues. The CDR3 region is CASTSNLVYNEQFF. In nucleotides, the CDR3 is TGTGCCAGCACCTCAAACTTGGTTTACAATGAGCAGTTCTTC. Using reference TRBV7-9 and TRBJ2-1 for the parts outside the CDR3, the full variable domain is DTGVSQNPRHKITKRGQNVTFRCDPISEHNRLYWYRQTLGQGPEFLTYFQNEAQLEKSRLLSDRFSAERPKGSFSTLEIQRTEQGDSAMYLCASTSNLVYNEQFFGPGTRLTVL.

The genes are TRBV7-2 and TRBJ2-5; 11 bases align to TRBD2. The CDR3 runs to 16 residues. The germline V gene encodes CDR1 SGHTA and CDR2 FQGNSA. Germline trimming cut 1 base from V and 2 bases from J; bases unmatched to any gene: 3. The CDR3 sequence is CASSLVPSGGQETQYF. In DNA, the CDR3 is TGTGCCAGCAGCTTAGTGCCTAGCGGGGGGCAAGAGACCCAGTACTTC.

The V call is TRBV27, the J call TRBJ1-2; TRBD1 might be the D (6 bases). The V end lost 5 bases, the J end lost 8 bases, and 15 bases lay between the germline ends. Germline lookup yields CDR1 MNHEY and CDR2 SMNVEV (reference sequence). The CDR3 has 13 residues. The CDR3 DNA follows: TGTGCCAGCAGTGTGACAGGATTAAGAGGCTACACCTTC. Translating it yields CASSVTGLRGYTF.

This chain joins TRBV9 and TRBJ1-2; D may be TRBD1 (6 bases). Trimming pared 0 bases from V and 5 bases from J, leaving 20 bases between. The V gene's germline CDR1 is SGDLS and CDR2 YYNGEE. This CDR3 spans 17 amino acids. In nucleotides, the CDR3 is TGTGCCAGCAGCGTAGATGGTCGGGAACAGGGACCTTATGGCTACACCTTC. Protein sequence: CASSVDGREQGPYGYTF.

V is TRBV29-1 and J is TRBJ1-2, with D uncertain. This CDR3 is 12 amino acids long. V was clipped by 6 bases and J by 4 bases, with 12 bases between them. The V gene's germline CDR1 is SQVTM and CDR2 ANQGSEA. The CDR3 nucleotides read TGCAGCGTGGCGGGAGGTGGCTATGGCTACACCTTC. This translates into CSVAGGGYGYTF. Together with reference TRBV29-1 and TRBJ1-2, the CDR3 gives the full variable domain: SAVISQKPSRDICQRGTSLTIQCQVDSQVTMMFWYRQQPGQSLTLIATANQGSEATYESGFVIDKFPISRPNLTFSTLTVSNMSPEDSSIYLCSVAGGGYGYTFGSGTRLTVV.

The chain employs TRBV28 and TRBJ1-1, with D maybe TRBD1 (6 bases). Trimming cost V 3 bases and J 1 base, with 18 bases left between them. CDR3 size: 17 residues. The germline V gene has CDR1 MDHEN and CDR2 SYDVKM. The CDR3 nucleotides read TGTGCCAGCAGTTTCTTCCCCCGGACAGCCAGGAACACTGAAGCTTTCTTT. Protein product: CASSFFPRTARNTEAFF.

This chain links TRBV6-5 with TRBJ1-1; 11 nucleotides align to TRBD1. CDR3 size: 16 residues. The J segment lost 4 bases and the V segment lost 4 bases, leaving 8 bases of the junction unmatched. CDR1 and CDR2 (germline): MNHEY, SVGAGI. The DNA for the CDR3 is TGTGCCAGCAGTTCGATCCGGACAGGGGGCGGCACTGAAGCTTTCTTT. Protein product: CASSSIRTGGGTEAFF.

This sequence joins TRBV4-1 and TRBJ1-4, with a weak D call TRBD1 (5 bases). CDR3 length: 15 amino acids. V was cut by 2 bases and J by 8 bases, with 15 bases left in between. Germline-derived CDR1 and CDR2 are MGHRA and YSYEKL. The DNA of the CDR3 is TGCGCCAGCAGCCAACAAGAACAGGCTTTCGAAAAACTGTTTTTT. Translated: CASSQQEQAFEKLFF.

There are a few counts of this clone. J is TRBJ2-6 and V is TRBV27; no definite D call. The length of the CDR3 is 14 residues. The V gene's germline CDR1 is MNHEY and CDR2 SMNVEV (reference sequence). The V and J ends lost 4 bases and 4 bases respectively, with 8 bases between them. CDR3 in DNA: TGTGCCAGCAGTTCAACGGTAGGGGCCAACGTCCTGACTTTC. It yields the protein CASSSTVGANVLTF.

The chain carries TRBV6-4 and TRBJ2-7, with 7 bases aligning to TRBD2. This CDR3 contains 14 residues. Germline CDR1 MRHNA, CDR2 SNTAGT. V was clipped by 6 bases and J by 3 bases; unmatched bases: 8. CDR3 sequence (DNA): TGTGCCAGCAGCCGACCGGGAGGTGACTACGAGCAGTACTTC. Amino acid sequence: CASSRPGGDYEQYF.

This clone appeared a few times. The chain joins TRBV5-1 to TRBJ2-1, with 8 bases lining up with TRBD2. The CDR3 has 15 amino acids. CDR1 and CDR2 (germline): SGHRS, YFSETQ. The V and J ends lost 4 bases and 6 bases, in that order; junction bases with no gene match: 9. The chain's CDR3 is CASSVPGGGRNEQFF. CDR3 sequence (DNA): TGCGCCAGCAGCGTCCCCGGGGGGGGGCGCAATGAGCAGTTCTTC.

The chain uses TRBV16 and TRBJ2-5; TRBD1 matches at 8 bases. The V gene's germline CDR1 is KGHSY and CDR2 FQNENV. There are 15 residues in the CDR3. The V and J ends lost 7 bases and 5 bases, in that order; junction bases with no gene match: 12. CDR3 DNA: TGTGCCAGCACCCCAACCAGGGGGCGCGGGGAGACCCAGTACTTC. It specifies CASTPTRGRGETQYF.

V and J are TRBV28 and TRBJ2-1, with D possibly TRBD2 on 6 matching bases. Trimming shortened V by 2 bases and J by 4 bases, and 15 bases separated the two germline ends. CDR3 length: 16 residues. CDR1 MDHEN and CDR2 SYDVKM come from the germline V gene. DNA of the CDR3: TGTGCCAGCAGTTTAGGAGGGGCAGCGCCGTACAATGAGCAGTTCTTC. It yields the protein CASSLGGAAPYNEQFF.

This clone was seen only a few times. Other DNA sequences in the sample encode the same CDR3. CDR3 residues: CASSLLQGNQPQHF. As DNA, the CDR3 is TGTGCCAGCAGTTTACTACAGGGTAATCAGCCCCAGCATTTT. The chain links TRBV28 to TRBJ1-5, with D tentatively TRBD1 (6 bases). The CDR3 consists of 14 residues. V shed 2 bases and J shed 4 bases, with 9 bases lying between them. Germline V gene lookup returns CDR1 MDHEN and CDR2 SYDVKM.

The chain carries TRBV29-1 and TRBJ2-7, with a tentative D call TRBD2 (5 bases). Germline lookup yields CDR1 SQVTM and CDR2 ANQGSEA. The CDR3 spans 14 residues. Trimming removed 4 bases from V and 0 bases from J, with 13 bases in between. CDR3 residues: CSVVASQGSYEQYF. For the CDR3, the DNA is TGCAGCGTTGTGGCTAGCCAAGGCTCCTACGAGCAGTACTTC.

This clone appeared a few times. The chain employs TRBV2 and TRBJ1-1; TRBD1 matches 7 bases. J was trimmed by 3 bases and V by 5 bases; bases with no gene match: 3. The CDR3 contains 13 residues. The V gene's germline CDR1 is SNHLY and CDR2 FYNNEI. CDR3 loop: CASSRGQDTEAFF. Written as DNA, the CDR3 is TGTGCCAGCAGTAGAGGACAGGACACTGAAGCTTTCTTT.

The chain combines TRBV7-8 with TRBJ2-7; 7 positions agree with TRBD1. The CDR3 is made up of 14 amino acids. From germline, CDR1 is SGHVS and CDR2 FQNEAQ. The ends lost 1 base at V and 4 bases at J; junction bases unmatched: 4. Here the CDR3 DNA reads TGTGCCAGCAGCTTAGTGGCCAGGGGGTACGAGCAGTACTTC. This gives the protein CASSLVARGYEQYF.

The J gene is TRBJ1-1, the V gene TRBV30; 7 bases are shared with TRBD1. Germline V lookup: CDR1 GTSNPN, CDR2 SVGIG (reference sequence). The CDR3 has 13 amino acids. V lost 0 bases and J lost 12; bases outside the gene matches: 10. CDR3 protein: CAWSVRPGGMTFF. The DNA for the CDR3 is TGTGCCTGGAGTGTACGCCCAGGGGGGATGACTTTCTTT. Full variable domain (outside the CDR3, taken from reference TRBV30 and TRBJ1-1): SQTIHQWPATLVQPVGSPLSLECTVEGTSNPNLYWYRQAAGRGLQLLFYSVGIGQISSEVPQNLSASRPQDRQFILSSKKLLLSDSGFYLCAWSVRPGGMTFFGQGTRLTVV.